This TCR beta chain emerged from a study of CD8+CD57+ T cells in acquired aplastic anemia. General study points: Patients did not significantly differ from controls in CD8+ Simpson's diversity.

A word on this clonotype: Its specificity is not known.

Genomic DNA was employed as the template in profiling TCR beta VDJ and CDR3. TCRdb fed the reads into MiXCR, producing one record per CDR3 protein. The table shows roughly 180,000 distinct CDR3 sequences, with roughly half occurring only once. Looked up from germline, CDR1 is SEHNR and CDR2 is FQNEAQ (reference sequence). CDR3 length equals 15 residues. The J segment lost 3 bases and the V segment lost 2 bases, leaving 3 bases of the junction unmatched. The genes are TRBV7-9 and TRBJ2-5, with 10 bases matching TRBD1. The clonotype comes from a human donor in good health. Sequences were obtained from sorted CD4+, CD8+, or CD8+CD57+ T cells (not recorded which) from PBMCs. CDR3: CASSLPGTGEETQYF. Written as DNA, the CDR3 is TGTGCCAGCAGCTTACCCGGGACAGGGGAAGAGACCCAGTACTTC.